The 30 T cell receptor beta chains given below trace back to one sample, sequenced in a study of T cells expressing NK-cell markers. TCRdb re-called the 5' RACE reads and shows each CDR3 protein once, DNA omitted. The listing contains about 170,000 distinct CDR3 sequences. Sequencing used blood T cells: a sorted CD56 or NKG2C T cell subset, CD4+ or CD8+ T cells, or bulk PBMC T cells (not recorded which). The receptors originated from a man aged 18 to 69 in good health.

V and J are TRBV5-6 and TRBJ2-5; no DNA is available, so the TRBD1 call from TCRdb remains unchecked. CDR1 and CDR2 from the germline V gene are SGHDT and YYEEEE. The CDR3 extends over 15 amino acids. The CDR3 sequence: CASSLGTNIRETQYF. The full variable domain, with the rest looked up from reference TRBV5-6 and TRBJ2-5, is DAGVTQSPTHLIKTRGQQVTLRCSPKSGHDTVSWYQQALGQGPQFIFQYYEEEERQRGNFPDRFSGHQFPNYSSELNVNALLLGDSALYLCASSLGTNIRETQYFGPGTRLLVL.

The V gene is TRBV28, the J gene TRBJ2-5; TCRdb outputs TRBD1, but without DNA this stays unchecked. This CDR3 has 14 amino acids. Germline V CDR1 and CDR2: MDHEN, SYDVKM. The CDR3 spells CASSFPGTRETQYF.

The chain is built from TRBV13 and TRBJ1-1; the D call of TRBD1 rests on TCRdb alone, since no DNA is present to check it. The CDR3 extends over 15 amino acids. CDR1 is PRHDT and CDR2 is FYEKMQ in the germline V gene (reference sequence). The CDR3 reads CASSYRDRASTEAFF.

The CDR3 here is CASSPDKNTEAFF. The chain links TRBV11-2 to TRBJ1-1. CDR1 is SGHAT and CDR2 is FQNNGV in the germline V gene. The CDR3 loop spans 13 amino acids.

The CDR3 protein is CASSTSSGGYNEQFF. The rearrangement joins TRBV6-1 to TRBJ2-1; TCRdb calls TRBD2, which cannot be checked without DNA. The CDR3 extends over 15 amino acids. The germline V gene has CDR1 MNHNS and CDR2 SASEGT.

The CDR3 sequence is CASSHPGQGAFYEQYF. The rearrangement joins TRBV4-1 to TRBJ2-7; the D call of TRBD1 rests on TCRdb alone, since no DNA is present to check it. From germline, CDR1 is MGHRA and CDR2 YSYEKL. The CDR3 totals 16 residues.

The chain is built from TRBV6-1 and TRBJ2-5; TCRdb's D call of TRBD2 is untestable without DNA. Germline values: CDR1 MNHNS, CDR2 SASEGT. The CDR3 sequence is 14 residues long. CDR3 residues: CASCPGSRQETQYF.

This sequence joins TRBV12-3 or TRBV12-4 and TRBJ1-3. This CDR3 region has 14 residues. CDR3 sequence reads: CASSFWRAGNTIYF.

The CDR3 spells CASSQDRASGGRNYEQYF. The chain couples TRBV3-1 to TRBJ2-7; TCRdb lists TRBD2, though no DNA is available to test this call. The CDR3 has 18 residues. The germline V gene encodes CDR1 LGHDT and CDR2 YNNKEL (reference sequence).

The chain has TRBV7-9 and TRBJ2-7. The CDR3 spans 12 residues. Germline-derived CDR1 and CDR2 are SEHNR and FQNEAQ (reference sequence). CDR3: CASSSTDDLEYF.

The chain combines TRBV12-3 or TRBV12-4 with TRBJ2-7; there is no DNA to check the TCRdb D call of TRBD2. This CDR3 has 16 amino acids. The CDR3 reads CASSPGLATGRSEQYF.

The chain is built from TRBV28 and TRBJ2-5; TCRdb names TRBD1, which stays unverified in the absence of DNA. There are 14 residues in the CDR3. CDR1 MDHEN and CDR2 SYDVKM come from the germline V gene. CDR3 sequence: CASSLVDSQETQYF.

This chain connects TRBV2 to TRBJ1-2; the D gene TCRdb calls, TRBD1, cannot be checked with no DNA. The CDR3 spans 15 residues. Germline V lookup: CDR1 SNHLY, CDR2 FYNNEI. The CDR3 reads CASIGDEGYVYGYTF.

The V and J genes are TRBV5-1 and TRBJ2-3; TCRdb designates TRBD2, a call that cannot be tested without DNA. This CDR3 region has 16 residues. Germline values: CDR1 SGHRS, CDR2 YFSETQ. The CDR3 here is CASSHSSGGASDTQYF.

V usage is TRBV7-2 and J usage is TRBJ1-2; the D gene TCRdb calls, TRBD1, cannot be checked with no DNA. CDR3 length equals 14 residues. The germline V gene has CDR1 SGHTA and CDR2 FQGNSA. The CDR3 spells CASSLNRGGYGYTF. Variable domain in full (rest from reference TRBV7-2 and TRBJ1-2): GAGVSQSPSNKVTEKGKDVELRCDPISGHTALYWYRQSLGQGLEFLIYFQGNSAPDKSGLPSDRFSAERTGGSVSTLTIQRTQQEDSAVYLCASSLNRGGYGYTFGSGTRLTVV.

The chain couples TRBV7-4 to TRBJ2-4; TCRdb's D call, TRBD2, is unchecked because there is no DNA. The CDR3 covers 13 residues. Germline-derived CDR1 and CDR2 are SGHVT and SQSDAQ. This CDR3 reads CASSRTGGNIQYF. Full variable domain (missing parts from reference TRBV7-4 and TRBJ2-4): GAGVSQSPRYKVAKRGRDVALRCDSISGHVTLYWYRQTLGQGSEVLTYSQSDAQRDKSGRPSGRFSAERPERSVSTLKIQRTEQGDSAVYLCASSRTGGNIQYFGAGTRLSVL.

This chain connects TRBV27 to TRBJ2-7; TCRdb picks TRBD1, but there is no DNA to check that call. Germline V gene lookup returns CDR1 MNHEY and CDR2 SMNVEV (reference sequence). The CDR3 covers 12 residues. The CDR3 spells CASSLDRNEQYF.

The gene calls are TRBV6-1 and TRBJ2-1; TCRdb's D call of TRBD2 is untestable without DNA. CDR1 and CDR2 from the germline V gene are MNHNS and SASEGT. CDR3 length: 17 amino acids. CDR3 protein: CASSEWKRGVVNNEQFF.

The chain recombines TRBV5-1 with TRBJ2-1. The germline gives CDR1 SGHRS, CDR2 YFSETQ. The length of the CDR3 is 13 residues. CDR3 sequence reads: CASSPYGYNEQFF.

This chain uses TRBV19 with TRBJ2-3; the TCRdb D gene call, TRBD1, has no DNA to confirm it. CDR3 length: 16 residues. The germline gives CDR1 LNHDA, CDR2 SQIVND (reference sequence). This CDR3 reads CASSMGGGQLGHTQYF. Supplemented by reference TRBV19 and TRBJ2-3, the full variable domain reads DGGITQSPKYLFRKEGQNVTLSCEQNLNHDAMYWYRQDPGQGLRLIYYSQIVNDFQKGDIAEGYSVSREKKESFPLTVTSAQKNPTAFYLCASSMGGGQLGHTQYFGPGTRLTVL.

The gene calls are TRBV18 and TRBJ1-1; TCRdb's D call of TRBD1 is untestable without DNA. The CDR3 runs 14 residues. The germline V gene has CDR1 KGHSH and CDR2 LQKENI. The CDR3 loop is CASSPKPGGTEAFF.

The V gene is TRBV6-5, the J gene TRBJ2-5; TCRdb's D gene call, TRBD2, goes unchecked for lack of DNA. Germline V gene sequence: CDR1 MNHEY, CDR2 SVGAGI. The CDR3 runs 19 residues. The chain's CDR3 is CASSYPNGASGDPTETQYF.

V and J are TRBV20-1 and TRBJ2-7; TCRdb's D call of TRBD2 is untestable without DNA. This CDR3 spans 15 amino acids. In germline, CDR1 is DFQATT, CDR2 SNEGSKA (reference sequence). The CDR3 is CSANWLAVSSYEQYF.

The chain uses TRBV12-3 or TRBV12-4 and TRBJ2-2; the TRBD2 assignment by TCRdb is unverifiable without DNA. This CDR3 is 17 amino acids long. CDR3: CASSPTSGGRDTGELFF.

The V and J genes are TRBV4-1 and TRBJ2-3. The CDR3 totals 14 residues. From germline, CDR1 is MGHRA and CDR2 YSYEKL. The CDR3 sequence: CASSQDLGVDTQYF.

The chain carries TRBV27 and TRBJ2-7; TCRdb indicates TRBD2, and absent DNA this call remains unverified. The CDR3 consists of 15 residues. Germline CDR1 reads MNHEY; CDR2 reads SMNVEV (reference sequence). The CDR3 region is CASRVSGGAAHEQYF.

The rearrangement uses TRBV27 and TRBJ2-2. The V gene's germline CDR1 is MNHEY and CDR2 SMNVEV (reference sequence). This CDR3 is 13 amino acids long. The CDR3 loop is CASSFTVAGELFF.

The rearrangement links TRBV3-1 to TRBJ2-1; TCRdb calls TRBD1, which cannot be checked without DNA. CDR1 is LGHDT and CDR2 is YNNKEL in the germline V gene (reference sequence). This CDR3 region has 13 residues. The CDR3 spells CASSNTGPNEQFF.

The genes are TRBV12-3 or TRBV12-4 and TRBJ1-1. The CDR3 runs to 12 residues. Here the CDR3 reads CASSVMGTEAFF.

CDR3: CARSLLRQGLNEQFF. This sequence joins TRBV5-3 and TRBJ2-1; TCRdb selects TRBD1, and the lack of DNA leaves this call unchecked. TRBV5-3 is an ORF; its function is uncertain. The CDR3 covers 15 residues.